This T cell receptor (beta chain) derives from a study of blood T cell repertoires in COVID-19. Study as a whole: Sample material is recorded as cDNA or gDNA derived from T cells, B-cell-depleted T cells, or PBMCs.

Per the study methods: Reference gene primer amplification gave nucleated cell count estimates. Libraries were prepared by immunoSEQ multiplex PCR; TCRdb keeps only in-frame clonotypes and omits some of them. Clonal size and the V and J genes are those of that table, whereas D and trimming came from the DNA. The profile shows 200,000 to 250,000 clones, 65% to 90% of them singletons. From germline, CDR1 is LNHDA and CDR2 SQIVND (reference sequence). The germline V and J ends were trimmed by 6 bases and 5 bases, with 13 bases remaining between them. This CDR3 comprises 13 residues. The chain carries TRBV19 and TRBJ2-5; a possible D gene is TRBD2 (5 bases). Sample: peripheral blood. The receptor comes from a woman in her fifties or sixties with acute or convalescent COVID-19. The CDR3 DNA follows: TGTGCCAGTAGCCGGCTAGCTAGGGAGACCCAGTACTTC. It codes for CASSRLARETQYF.